This TCR beta chain derives from a study of control samples from healthy donors and cancer patients (dated by TCRdb to the early 2020s). The CDR3, from cysteine to phenylalanine, totals 16 residues. Of the read, only the CDR3 DNA is kept; its 48 bases are in frame from base 1. As encoded in the germline V gene (reference sequence), CDR1 is SGHKS while CDR2 is YYEKEE. The V end loses 2 bases and the J end loses 0 bases, and a stretch of 9 bases separates them. The protocol used for the library was the immunoSEQ multiplex PCR assay. This immuneACCESS table, as held by TCRdb, lists in-frame sequences with V and J called but not all clones. Of the missing ones, under half trace to an unresolved V gene in checked studies; the others have no known cause. The sample records 75,000 to 90,000 clones, 70% to 90% of which are singletons. The ten top clones hold roughly 7% of the sample. Of note for this clone: Its specific antigen is unknown. No much larger clone exists at a distance of one base, and base qualities are not known.

The TCR originated in a man in his forties or fifties in good health. The chain is made from TRBV5-5 and TRBJ1-6; TRBD1 is a weak D gene call, 5 bases matching. The specimen sequenced was blood. CDR3 region: CASSLIGGSYNSPLHF. Here is the DNA: TGTGCCAGCAGCTTAATCGGGGGCTCCTATAATTCACCCCTCCACTTT. This CDR3, with the reference TRBV5-5 and TRBJ1-6 proteins standing in past its ends, gives the full variable domain DAGVTQSPTHLIKTRGQQVTLRCSPISGHKSVSWYQQVLGQGPQFIFQYYEKEERGRGNFPDRFSARQFPNYSSELNVNALLLGDSALYLCASSLIGGSYNSPLHFGNGTRLTVT.